The rows below give T cell receptor beta chains drawn from one sample of a study of T cell changes during pregnancy in multiple sclerosis. Sequencing used immunoSEQ multiplex PCR; TCRdb keeps in-frame clones, though not all of them. The table shows about 71,000 clones, with 90% to 95% occurring only once. Sample: CD8+ T cells from peripheral blood mononuclear cells, taken before pregnancy. The receptors stem from a female donor with multiple sclerosis, enrolled in a pregnancy study. The CDR3 runs from the conserved cysteine through the conserved F or W. Each record gives: D gene, clone size, V gene, J gene, CDR3 DNA, CDR3 protein. The D gene is left open where the match is weak. Clone size is given for some rows only: seen once, a few or many times, or a class if the clone is expanded.

d_call: TRBD1; clone_size: .; v_call: TRBV13; j_call: TRBJ1-1; cdr3_nt: TGTGCCAGCTCCCTTTCAGGGGGCGGCTTCGAAGCTTTCTTT; cdr3_aa: CASSLSGGGFEAFF
d_call: .; clone_size: .; v_call: TRBV14; j_call: TRBJ1-2; cdr3_nt: TGTGCCAGCAGCCAGCCCAGAGAAGGGGCCTATGGCTACACCTTC; cdr3_aa: CASSQPREGAYGYTF
d_call: .; clone_size: .; v_call: TRBV2; j_call: TRBJ2-6; cdr3_nt: TGTGCCACCTTGTCAAGGGACAATCACTCTGGGGCCAACGTCCTGACTTTC; cdr3_aa: CATLSRDNHSGANVLTF
d_call: .; clone_size: .; v_call: TRBV9; j_call: TRBJ1-1; cdr3_nt: TGTGCCAGCAGCGGGGGGGGGCCGAACACTGAAGCTTTCTTT; cdr3_aa: CASSGGGPNTEAFF
d_call: .; clone_size: .; v_call: TRBV7-9; j_call: TRBJ1-5; cdr3_nt: TGTGCCAGCAGCCTATTAGCACAGCCCCAGCATTTT; cdr3_aa: CASSLLAQPQHF
d_call: TRBD1; clone_size: .; v_call: TRBV9; j_call: TRBJ1-2; cdr3_nt: TGTGCCAGCAGCAAAGGGGGACAGATAACCTTAGACGATAACTATGGCTACACCTTC; cdr3_aa: CASSKGGQITLDDNYGYTF
d_call: TRBD1; clone_size: .; v_call: TRBV13; j_call: TRBJ1-1; cdr3_nt: TGTGCCAGCCGCTCAGGGGGCTTCACTGAAGCTTTCTTT; cdr3_aa: CASRSGGFTEAFF
d_call: .; clone_size: .; v_call: TRBV5-6; j_call: TRBJ1-1; cdr3_nt: TGTGCCAGCAGCAACCAGGAGGATGAAGCTTTCTTT; cdr3_aa: CASSNQEDEAFF
d_call: .; clone_size: .; v_call: TRBV7-3; j_call: TRBJ2-1; cdr3_nt: TGTGCCAGCAGCTTTTCGACGGGTAATGAGCAGTTCTTC; cdr3_aa: CASSFSTGNEQFF
d_call: .; clone_size: .; v_call: TRBV7-9; j_call: TRBJ1-1; cdr3_nt: TGTGCCAGCAGCCCTACAGGCGGACATATGAACACTGAAGCTTTCTTT; cdr3_aa: CASSPTGGHMNTEAFF
d_call: TRBD1; clone_size: .; v_call: TRBV11-1; j_call: TRBJ1-2; cdr3_nt: TGTGCCAGCAGCTTAGCTGGGACAGTCTATGGCTACACCTTC; cdr3_aa: CASSLAGTVYGYTF
d_call: TRBD2; clone_size: .; v_call: TRBV10-3; j_call: TRBJ2-7; cdr3_nt: TGTGCCATCAGTCTAGCGGGAACCAATACCTACCGTGTGCAGTACTTC; cdr3_aa: CAISLAGTNTYRVQYF
d_call: TRBD2; clone_size: once; v_call: TRBV7-6; j_call: TRBJ2-1; cdr3_nt: TGTGCCAGCAGCTTGTCGAGCGGGACCGGGAATGAGCAGTTCTTC; cdr3_aa: CASSLSSGTGNEQFF
d_call: .; clone_size: .; v_call: TRBV5-5; j_call: TRBJ2-2; cdr3_nt: TGTGCCAGCAGCTTGGCCATCAGTCCCGGGGAGCTGTTTTTT; cdr3_aa: CASSLAISPGELFF
d_call: TRBD1; clone_size: few; v_call: TRBV29-1; j_call: TRBJ1-5; cdr3_nt: TGCAGCGTGGGGACAGGGAGCAATCAGCCCCAGCATTTT; cdr3_aa: CSVGTGSNQPQHF
d_call: .; clone_size: once; v_call: TRBV15; j_call: TRBJ1-1; cdr3_nt: TGTGCCACCTCAGAGGGGGTGAACACTGAAGCTTTCTTT; cdr3_aa: CATSEGVNTEAFF
d_call: .; clone_size: .; v_call: TRBV11-2; j_call: TRBJ1-3; cdr3_nt: TGTGCCAGCAGCACGCGTACAGGGAGGGAAAACACCATATATTTT; cdr3_aa: CASSTRTGRENTIYF
d_call: TRBD2; clone_size: .; v_call: TRBV7-3; j_call: TRBJ2-5; cdr3_nt: TGTGCCAGCAGCTTAATCGCGGGGGGGCTGGAGACCCAGTACTTC; cdr3_aa: CASSLIAGGLETQYF
d_call: TRBD1; clone_size: .; v_call: TRBV29-1; j_call: TRBJ2-5; cdr3_nt: TGCAGCGTTGATTTGAGGGACAGACAAGAGACCCAGTACTTC; cdr3_aa: CSVDLRDRQETQYF
d_call: .; clone_size: .; v_call: TRBV5-4; j_call: TRBJ2-5; cdr3_nt: TGTGCCAGCAGCAGACCCGGGACACAAGAGACCCAGTACTTC; cdr3_aa: CASSRPGTQETQYF
d_call: TRBD1; clone_size: .; v_call: TRBV2; j_call: TRBJ1-5; cdr3_nt: TGTGCCAGCAGTGTGGGAACAGGGGGTCGAGCGGGGCAGCCCCAGCATTTT; cdr3_aa: CASSVGTGGRAGQPQHF
d_call: TRBD2; clone_size: once; v_call: TRBV4-1; j_call: TRBJ2-7; cdr3_nt: TGCGCCAGCAGCGCAAGCGGGGAAGCCTACGAGCAGTACTTC; cdr3_aa: CASSASGEAYEQYF
d_call: TRBD1; clone_size: .; v_call: TRBV6-5; j_call: TRBJ2-7; cdr3_nt: TGTGCCAGCAGCTCCACAGGGGACGAGCAGTACTTC; cdr3_aa: CASSSTGDEQYF
d_call: TRBD1; clone_size: .; v_call: TRBV19; j_call: TRBJ1-3; cdr3_nt: TGTGCCAGTAGTTTCTTCGGACAGGGCTCTGGAAACACCATATATTTT; cdr3_aa: CASSFFGQGSGNTIYF
d_call: .; clone_size: .; v_call: TRBV30; j_call: TRBJ1-5; cdr3_nt: TGTGCCTGGAGTGCAGGTAGCAATCAGCCCCAGCATTTT; cdr3_aa: CAWSAGSNQPQHF
d_call: TRBD2; clone_size: .; v_call: TRBV27; j_call: TRBJ2-6; cdr3_nt: TGTGCCAGCAGTTTACAAGCGGGGGAGAGCTCTGGGGCCAACGTCCTGACTTTC; cdr3_aa: CASSLQAGESSGANVLTF
d_call: TRBD2; clone_size: .; v_call: TRBV5-1; j_call: TRBJ2-1; cdr3_nt: TGCGCCAGCAGCTGGACTAGCGGGGGGGTGGGTGAGCAGTTCTTC; cdr3_aa: CASSWTSGGVGEQFF
d_call: TRBD2; clone_size: .; v_call: TRBV9; j_call: TRBJ2-5; cdr3_nt: TGTGCCAGCAGCGTAGTCGGGGGGGTGGGAGAGACCCAGTACTTC; cdr3_aa: CASSVVGGVGETQYF
d_call: TRBD1; clone_size: once; v_call: TRBV19; j_call: TRBJ1-2; cdr3_nt: TGTGCCAGTAATTGGGGGACAGGGAATTATGGCTACACCTTC; cdr3_aa: CASNWGTGNYGYTF
d_call: TRBD2; clone_size: .; v_call: TRBV9; j_call: TRBJ2-1; cdr3_nt: TGTGCCAGCAGCGTGGGACTAAGATCGGGGGATGAGCAGTTCTTC; cdr3_aa: CASSVGLRSGDEQFF
d_call: TRBD1; clone_size: .; v_call: TRBV27; j_call: TRBJ2-2; cdr3_nt: TGTGCCAGCACTATGGGGACAGGGGGCACCGGGGAGCTGTTTTTT; cdr3_aa: CASTMGTGGTGELFF
d_call: TRBD2; clone_size: once; v_call: TRBV5-1; j_call: TRBJ2-7; cdr3_nt: TGCGCCAGCAGCTTGACTAGCGGGGTTACCCGCTCCTACGAGCAGTACTTC; cdr3_aa: CASSLTSGVTRSYEQYF
d_call: TRBD1; clone_size: .; v_call: TRBV4-1; j_call: TRBJ1-2; cdr3_nt: TGCGCCAGCAGCCAAGTCGACAGGGCCAACTATGGCTACACCTTC; cdr3_aa: CASSQVDRANYGYTF
d_call: .; clone_size: .; v_call: TRBV6-6; j_call: TRBJ1-2; cdr3_nt: TGTGCCAGCAGTACAGGGAGAAACGATGGCTACACCTTC; cdr3_aa: CASSTGRNDGYTF
d_call: .; clone_size: .; v_call: TRBV19; j_call: TRBJ2-4; cdr3_nt: TGTGCCAGTACCCCGGGTCAGATAGCCAAAAACATTCAGTACTTC; cdr3_aa: CASTPGQIAKNIQYF
d_call: .; clone_size: .; v_call: TRBV21-1; j_call: TRBJ1-5; cdr3_nt: TGTGCCAGCAGCCCCCCCGGGCGGGACAGACAAAATAGCAATCAGCCCCAGCATTTT; cdr3_aa: CASSPPGRDRQNSNQPQHF
d_call: .; clone_size: few; v_call: TRBV2; j_call: TRBJ1-1; cdr3_nt: TGTGCCAGCAGTGATCAACAGTTGAACACTGAAGCTTTCTTT; cdr3_aa: CASSDQQLNTEAFF
d_call: .; clone_size: once; v_call: TRBV9; j_call: TRBJ2-1; cdr3_nt: TGTGCCAGCAGCGTAGCTCTCACCGACAGCTACAATGAGCAGTTCTTC; cdr3_aa: CASSVALTDSYNEQFF
d_call: .; clone_size: .; v_call: TRBV11-2; j_call: TRBJ1-6; cdr3_nt: TGTGCCAGCAGCTTAGTTTCGGGGGGAGGAAATTCACCCCTCCACTTT; cdr3_aa: CASSLVSGGGNSPLHF
d_call: TRBD2; clone_size: .; v_call: TRBV9; j_call: TRBJ2-3; cdr3_nt: TGTGCCAGCAGTCTCGGGGGGGAAAGCACAGATACGCAGTATTTT; cdr3_aa: CASSLGGESTDTQYF
d_call: .; clone_size: .; v_call: TRBV6-6; j_call: TRBJ1-5; cdr3_nt: TGTGCCAACGCAAAGGGGGGGCTCAATCAGCCCCAGCATTTT; cdr3_aa: CANAKGGLNQPQHF
d_call: .; clone_size: .; v_call: TRBV28; j_call: TRBJ2-7; cdr3_nt: TGTGCCAGCAGTTCCCCCCAGGAATCAGCGGCCTACGAGCAGTACTTC; cdr3_aa: CASSSPQESAAYEQYF
d_call: .; clone_size: .; v_call: TRBV29-1; j_call: TRBJ1-1; cdr3_nt: TGCAGCGCGAGTCGGGGGGACCCTGAAGCTTTCTTT; cdr3_aa: CSASRGDPEAFF
d_call: TRBD2; clone_size: once; v_call: TRBV19; j_call: TRBJ2-7; cdr3_nt: TGTGCCAGTAGTCCCTTTGCGGGGGAATCCTACGAGCAGTACTTC; cdr3_aa: CASSPFAGESYEQYF
d_call: .; clone_size: .; v_call: TRBV9; j_call: TRBJ2-3; cdr3_nt: TGTGCCAGCAGCCCCGGACGGACTAGCACAGATACGCAGTATTTT; cdr3_aa: CASSPGRTSTDTQYF
d_call: .; clone_size: .; v_call: TRBV13; j_call: TRBJ1-3; cdr3_nt: TGTGCCAGCAGCACCGGCGACGGAGACTCTGGAAACACCATATATTTT; cdr3_aa: CASSTGDGDSGNTIYF